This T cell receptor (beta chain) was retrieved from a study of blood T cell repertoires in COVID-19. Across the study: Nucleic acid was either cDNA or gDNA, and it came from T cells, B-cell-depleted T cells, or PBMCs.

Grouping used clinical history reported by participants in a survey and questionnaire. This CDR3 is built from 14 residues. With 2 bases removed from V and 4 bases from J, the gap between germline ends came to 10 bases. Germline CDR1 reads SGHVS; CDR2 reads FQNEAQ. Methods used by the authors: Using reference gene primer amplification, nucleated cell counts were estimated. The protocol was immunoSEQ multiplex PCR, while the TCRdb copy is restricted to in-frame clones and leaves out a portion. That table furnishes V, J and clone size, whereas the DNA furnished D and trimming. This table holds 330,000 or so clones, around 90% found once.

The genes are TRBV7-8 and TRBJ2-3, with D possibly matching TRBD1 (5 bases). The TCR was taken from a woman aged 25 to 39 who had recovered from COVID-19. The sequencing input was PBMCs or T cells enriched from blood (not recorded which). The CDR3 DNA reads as TGTGCCAGCAGCTTAATTGGGGCATCAGATACGCAGTATTTT. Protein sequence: CASSLIGASDTQYF.